This entry lists 10 T cell receptor beta chains sequenced from one sample in a study of shared clonotypes between healthy human individuals. Produced via immunoSEQ multiplex PCR; TCRdb's table is partial and in-frame only. The table includes 2,500,000 or so clones, around 92% detected once. Sequencing used naive CD4+ T cells from PBMCs. Subset reported: CD45RA+ positively selected. The receptor set was obtained from a man aged 18 to 35 in good health. Some clones in this sample may be carry-over from other donors' samples.

The J gene is TRBJ2-5, the V gene TRBV28; D is possibly TRBD2 (7 bases). Looked up from germline, CDR1 is MDHEN and CDR2 is SYDVKM. V was shortened by 4 bases and J by 1 base, with 13 bases between the two germline ends. The length of the CDR3 is 15 residues. The CDR3 region is CASSSGGALQETQYF. Here the CDR3 DNA reads TGTGCCAGCAGTTCTGGGGGGGCACTCCAAGAGACCCAGTACTTC.

The rearrangement joins TRBV28 to TRBJ1-4, with D unclear. The CDR3 runs to 13 residues. Trimming cost V 3 bases and J 3 bases, with 5 bases left between them. Germline-derived CDR1 and CDR2 are MDHEN and SYDVKM. CDR3 loop: CASSFSSNEKLFF. Written as DNA, the CDR3 is TGTGCCAGCAGTTTCAGCTCTAATGAAAAACTGTTTTTT.

The J gene is TRBJ1-5, the V gene TRBV5-5; TRBD1 is a possible D gene (6 bases). CDR3 length equals 16 residues. Germline CDR1 and CDR2: SGHKS and YYEKEE (reference sequence). Trimming took off 3 bases at V and 5 bases at J, with 18 bases between the two ends. CDR3 region: CASSSSGDFVDQPQHF. DNA for the CDR3: TGTGCCAGCAGCTCCTCAGGGGACTTCGTGGATCAGCCCCAGCATTTT.

CDR3 in amino acids: CASRQWSDTQYF. The CDR3 coding sequence is TGTGCCAGCCGACAGTGGAGTGATACGCAGTATTTT. This sequence joins TRBV2 and TRBJ2-3, with a weak D call TRBD1 (5 bases). This CDR3 region has 12 residues. Deletions cut 8 bases from V and 6 bases from J, with 12 bases between. Germline V gene sequence: CDR1 SNHLY, CDR2 FYNNEI.

This clone was seen a few times. The chain combines TRBV2 with TRBJ1-1, with no clear D. The CDR3 spans 12 residues. With 3 bases removed from V and 5 bases from J, the gap between germline ends came to 7 bases. In germline, CDR1 is SNHLY, CDR2 FYNNEI. The DNA of the CDR3 is TGTGCCAGCAGTGATAAGAGGACTGAAGCTTTCTTT. Its translation is CASSDKRTEAFF.

Details on this clone: Other DNA sequences from this sample encode an identical CDR3 as well. The rearrangement links TRBV5-1 to TRBJ2-1, with 11 bases matching TRBD2. CDR1 is SGHRS, CDR2 YFSETQ, per germline. V dropped 7 bases and J dropped 4; count of bases not matched to a gene: 7. The CDR3 covers 15 residues. Here the CDR3 reads CASGPGLADYNEQFF. The CDR3 coding sequence is TGCGCCAGCGGCCCGGGACTAGCGGATTACAATGAGCAGTTCTTC. The entire variable domain, with the rest obtained from reference TRBV5-1 and TRBJ2-1, is as follows: KAGVTQTPRYLIKTRGQQVTLSCSPISGHRSVSWYQQTPGQGLQFLFEYFSETQRNKGNFPGRFSGRQFSNSRSEMNVSTLELGDSALYLCASGPGLADYNEQFFGPGTRLTVL.

The rearrangement uses TRBV7-2 and TRBJ2-3; D not resolved. Trimming shortened V by 5 bases and J by 8 bases, and 14 bases separated the two germline ends. Germline CDR1 SGHTA, CDR2 FQGNSA. The CDR3 loop spans 13 amino acids. The CDR3 sequence: CASSPGIGGTQYF. The CDR3, as DNA: TGTGCCAGCAGCCCTGGCATCGGCGGTACGCAGTATTTT.

V gene TRBV28 combines with J gene TRBJ1-5, with D possibly being TRBD1 (5 bases). Trimming pared 2 bases from V and 5 bases from J, leaving 13 bases between. The CDR3 length is 15 residues. The germline V gene encodes CDR1 MDHEN and CDR2 SYDVKM. CDR3 residues: CASSLGQAGYQPQHF. CDR3 bases: TGTGCCAGCAGTTTAGGACAAGCGGGATATCAGCCCCAGCATTTT.

The V and J genes are TRBV18 and TRBJ2-1; possible D gene TRBD2, 6 bases. The CDR3 is 17 residues long. V lost 0 bases and J 2 bases, leaving 14 bases between the germline ends. Germline V gene lookup returns CDR1 KGHSH and CDR2 LQKENI. The CDR3 DNA reads as TGTGCCAGCTCACCACCCTCGGCGCTAGCGACCTACAATGAGCAGTTCTTC. Encoded protein: CASSPPSALATYNEQFF.

This chain connects TRBV9 to TRBJ2-1; D might be TRBD1 (5 bases). The V gene's germline CDR1 is SGDLS and CDR2 YYNGEE. The CDR3 contains 15 residues. The ends were cut back, 3 bases at V and 0 bases at J, with 10 bases in the middle. DNA of the CDR3: TGTGCCAGCAGCGAGGGGAATCCCTCCTACAATGAGCAGTTCTTC. Translation: CASSEGNPSYNEQFF.